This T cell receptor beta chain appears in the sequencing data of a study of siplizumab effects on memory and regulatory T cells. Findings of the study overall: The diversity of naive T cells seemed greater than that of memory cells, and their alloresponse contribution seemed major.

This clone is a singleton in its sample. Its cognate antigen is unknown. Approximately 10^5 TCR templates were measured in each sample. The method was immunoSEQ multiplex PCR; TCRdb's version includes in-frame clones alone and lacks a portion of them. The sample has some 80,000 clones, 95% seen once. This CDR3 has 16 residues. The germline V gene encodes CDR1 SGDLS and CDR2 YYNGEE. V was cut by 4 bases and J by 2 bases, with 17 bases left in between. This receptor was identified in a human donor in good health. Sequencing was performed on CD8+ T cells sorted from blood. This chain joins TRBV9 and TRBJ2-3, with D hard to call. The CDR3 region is CASSLYPQDSTDTQYF. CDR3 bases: TGTGCCAGCAGCCTCTACCCCCAGGATTCCACAGATACGCAGTATTTT.